This TCR beta chain is drawn from a study of blood T cell repertoires in COVID-19. Study-wide context: The analysed material was cDNA or gDNA that came from T cells, B-cell-depleted T cells, or PBMCs.

The assay was immunoSEQ multiplex PCR, and TCRdb's table has in-frame clones only and misses some. In the table there are under 300,000 clones, 75% to 90% of which are singletons. This CDR3 has 16 residues. Germline values: CDR1 SEHNR, CDR2 FQNEAQ (reference sequence). Trimming took off 1 base at V and 0 bases at J, with 13 bases between the two ends. The TCR comes from a woman younger than 45 with acute COVID-19. This chain uses TRBV7-9 with TRBJ2-7, with D possibly being TRBD1 (5 bases). Sequenced material: PBMCs or T cells enriched from blood (not recorded which). CDR3 protein: CASSLGSTGGSYEQYF. The CDR3 DNA sequence: TGTGCCAGCAGCTTAGGGTCTACAGGCGGCTCCTACGAGCAGTACTTC.